This TCR beta chain was sequenced for a study of CD8+ T cells in alopecia areata. About the study: Treated patients took oral tofacitinib at 5 to 10 mg twice daily.

This clone was seen a few times. Treatment specified: oral pan-JAK inhibitor, 5-10 mg twice daily. The CDR3 has 15 amino acids. CDR1 LGHNA and CDR2 YNFKEQ come from the germline V gene. Germline trimming cut 1 base from V and 8 bases from J; bases unmatched to any gene: 8. cDNA prepared by RNA extraction and subsequent reverse transcription served as the template for sequencing. Only in-frame clones appear in the TCRdb table, and some are missing; sequencing was by immunoSEQ multiplex PCR. The table has approximately 210,000 clones, 43% seen once. This TCR was sampled from a human donor with alopecia areata. Sequenced material: CD4+ T cells sorted from blood, taken at approximately week 39, from a patient treated with tofacitinib. The J gene is TRBJ2-1, the V gene TRBV4-2; 7 bases map to TRBD2. The CDR3 coding sequence is TGTGCCAGCAGCCAAGGCGGGAGAGCGATCTATGAGCAGTTCTTC. Translated, it gives CASSQGGRAIYEQFF.